This T cell receptor beta chain is from a study of PD-1 blockade in classical Hodgkin lymphoma (dated by TCRdb to the early 2020s). Regarding the complete study: Nivolumab dosing was 3 mg/kg intravenously every 2 weeks, continuing until either disease progression or unacceptable toxicity. The study used TCR beta sequencing and CyTOF to define a peripheral blood immune signature of response to PD-1 blockade in classical Hodgkin lymphoma. What the study reported, not specific to this receptor: Diversity was lower in patients who began nivolumab less than 1 year after ASCT, so these patients were left out of later analyses to avoid confounding by immune reconstitution. A significant rise by C4D1 was seen in CD4+ but not CD8+ TCR diversity (p=0.0027 vs p=0.16), with the rise being most apparent in complete responders (p=0.02). Newly diagnosed patients were reported to have lower baseline TCR diversity than healthy donors, and relapsed/refractory patients were reported to have lower baseline TCR diversity still. Baseline diversity similar to that of newly diagnosed patients was observed in trial patients achieving complete response, whereas significantly lower diversity was observed in partial responders and progressors. Only a single clinical trial cohort was studied, and what caused the repertoire differences, possibly disease activity or prior therapy, remained undefined.

On this clone itself: The target of this receptor is not known. No base quality information exists; no much larger clone differs at one position.

The intended sense of this specimen's time point label: cycle 2 day 1 (C2D1) of nivolumab. Relapse after autologous stem cell transplantation had occurred in all trial patients, and cohorts A, B and C were distinguished by prior brentuximab vedotin exposure. The trial cohort comprised some 60 patients with relapsed/refractory classical Hodgkin lymphoma whose best overall responses were complete response, partial response or progressive disease. Trial patients were treated with single-agent nivolumab in the multi-cohort phase II CheckMate 205 trial. An independent review committee assessed best overall response using the 2007 International Working Group response criteria. PBMCs from the trial were collected at three points: immediately before nivolumab initiation (C1D1), and during therapy at cycle 2 day 1 and cycle 4 day 1. Peripheral blood was collected in 8 mL Vacutainer Cell Preparation Tubes, from which PBMCs were isolated by centrifugation and then cryopreserved.

Genomic DNA was isolated using the Qiagen DNeasy kit from unsorted PBMCs as well as from negatively selected CD4+ and CD8+ fractions. TCR beta CDR3 regions were amplified by immunoSEQ multiplex PCR using primers annealing to V and J segments. Amplification bias was minimized using a synthetic immune receptor repertoire, and residual bias was removed computationally after sequencing. The authors' analysis ran thus. Repertoire diversity was quantified as the Shannon entropy index using custom Python scripts. Unsorted, CD4+ and CD8+ repertoires were analyzed separately, except for combined analyses in which CD4+ and CD8+ sequences were merged in silico. Clonal expansion was defined as at least a 2-fold frequency increase after treatment relative to C1D1, with a pseudocount of 0.5 for undetected baseline clones. Singleton clones were defined as clones with 0 or 1 copy at C1D1, and non-singleton clones were defined as clones with 2 or more copies. Clones expanded in unsorted samples were labelled as CD4+, CD8+ or unknown by matching protein sequences in sorted samples from the same patient. Wilcoxon tests were applied to paired samples to test diversity changes from C1D1 to C4D1. The immuneACCESS repertoire file appears here via TCRdb, limited to in-frame rearrangements. These files lack a portion of the clones; in checked studies, under half of the deficit traces to unresolved V genes, and the cause of the others is not known. Clone size and the V and J calls come from that table; the DNA yielded D and trimming. Across this sample there are about 23,000 clones, with around 80% seen only once. Approximately 18% of the sample is in the top ten clones.

The CDR3 contains 14 residues, cysteine and phenylalanine counted. Here the CDR3 DNA is all that survives: 42 bases in frame from base 1. CDR1 and CDR2, per the germline V gene, are SGDLS and YYNGEE. V is pruned by 2 bases and J by 10 bases, leaving 6 bases of the junction without a gene match. The sequence joins TRBV9 to TRBJ2-1; 10 of the junction bases match TRBD2. The sample here was peripheral blood mononuclear cells (PBMCs), taken before the second cycle of nivolumab. The TCR comes from a human donor with classical Hodgkin lymphoma. The CDR3 reads as follows: CASSVLAGAQEQFF. The bases are TGTGCCAGCAGCGTTCTAGCGGGAGCTCAAGAGCAGTTCTTC.